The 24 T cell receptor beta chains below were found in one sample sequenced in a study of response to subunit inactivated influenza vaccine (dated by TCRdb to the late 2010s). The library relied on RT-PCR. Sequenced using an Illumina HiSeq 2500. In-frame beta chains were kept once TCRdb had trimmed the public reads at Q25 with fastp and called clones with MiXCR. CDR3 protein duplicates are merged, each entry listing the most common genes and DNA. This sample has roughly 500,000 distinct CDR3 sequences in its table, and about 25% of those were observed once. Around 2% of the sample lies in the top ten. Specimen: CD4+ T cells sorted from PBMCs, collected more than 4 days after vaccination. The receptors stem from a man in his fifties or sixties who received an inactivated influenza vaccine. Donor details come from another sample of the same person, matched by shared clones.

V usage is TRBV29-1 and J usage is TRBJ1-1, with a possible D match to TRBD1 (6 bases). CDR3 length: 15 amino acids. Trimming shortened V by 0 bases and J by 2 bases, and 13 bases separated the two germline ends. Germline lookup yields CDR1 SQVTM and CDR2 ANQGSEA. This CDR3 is CSVEDPAGENTEAFF. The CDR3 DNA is TGCAGCGTTGAAGATCCTGCAGGGGAAAACACTGAAGCTTTCTTT. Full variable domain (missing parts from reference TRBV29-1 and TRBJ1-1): SAVISQKPSRDICQRGTSLTIQCQVDSQVTMMFWYRQQPGQSLTLIATANQGSEATYESGFVIDKFPISRPNLTFSTLTVSNMSPEDSSIYLCSVEDPAGENTEAFFGQGTRLTVV.

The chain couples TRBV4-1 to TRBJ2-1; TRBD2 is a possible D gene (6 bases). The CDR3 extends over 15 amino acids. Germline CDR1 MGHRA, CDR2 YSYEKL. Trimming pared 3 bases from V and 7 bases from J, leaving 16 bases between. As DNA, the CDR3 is TGCGCCAGCAGCCATCGCCAGGGAGGAGTTAATGAGCAGTTCTTC. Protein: CASSHRQGGVNEQFF.

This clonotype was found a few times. The CDR3 DNA sequence: TGCAGCGTTGCCGGCTTCCAGGAGAGGGAGACCCAGTACTTC. As protein: CSVAGFQERETQYF. The genes are TRBV29-1 and TRBJ2-5; D is ambiguous. This CDR3 has 14 amino acids. CDR1 is SQVTM, CDR2 ANQGSEA, per germline. The V and J ends lost 4 bases and 5 bases respectively, with 17 bases between them.

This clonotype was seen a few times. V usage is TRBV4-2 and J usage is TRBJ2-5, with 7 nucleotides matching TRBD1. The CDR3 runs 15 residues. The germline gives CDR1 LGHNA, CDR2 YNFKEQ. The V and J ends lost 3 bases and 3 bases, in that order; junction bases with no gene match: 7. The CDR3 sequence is CASSQEQGRKETQYF. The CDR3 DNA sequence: TGTGCCAGCAGCCAGGAACAGGGGCGAAAAGAGACCCAGTACTTC.

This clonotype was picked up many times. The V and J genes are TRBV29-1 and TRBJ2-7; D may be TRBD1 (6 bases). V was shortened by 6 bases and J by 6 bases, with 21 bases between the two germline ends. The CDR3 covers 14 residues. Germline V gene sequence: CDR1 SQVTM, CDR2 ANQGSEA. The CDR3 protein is CSVASGTRAGEQYF. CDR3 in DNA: TGCAGCGTCGCCTCCGGGACAAGGGCAGGCGAGCAGTACTTC.

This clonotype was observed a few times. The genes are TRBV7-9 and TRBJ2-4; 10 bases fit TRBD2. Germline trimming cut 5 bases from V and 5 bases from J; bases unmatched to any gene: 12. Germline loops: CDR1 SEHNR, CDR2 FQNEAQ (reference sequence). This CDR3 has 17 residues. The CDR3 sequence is CASSVFPGLARENIQYF. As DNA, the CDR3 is TGTGCCAGCAGCGTCTTTCCGGGACTAGCGAGGGAAAACATTCAGTACTTC.

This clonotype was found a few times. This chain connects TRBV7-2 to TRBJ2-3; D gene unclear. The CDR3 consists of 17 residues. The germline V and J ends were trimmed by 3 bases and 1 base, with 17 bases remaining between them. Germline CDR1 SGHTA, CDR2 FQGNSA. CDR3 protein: CASSLSGPRAGTDTQYF. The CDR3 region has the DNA TGTGCCAGCAGCTTGTCCGGGCCAAGGGCGGGCACAGATACGCAGTATTTT.

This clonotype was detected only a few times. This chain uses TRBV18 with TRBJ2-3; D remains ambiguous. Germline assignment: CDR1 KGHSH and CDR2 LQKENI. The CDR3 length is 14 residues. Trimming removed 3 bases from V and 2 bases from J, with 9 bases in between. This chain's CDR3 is CASSPRVVTDTQYF. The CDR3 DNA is TGTGCCAGCTCACCGCGTGTTGTCACAGATACGCAGTATTTT.

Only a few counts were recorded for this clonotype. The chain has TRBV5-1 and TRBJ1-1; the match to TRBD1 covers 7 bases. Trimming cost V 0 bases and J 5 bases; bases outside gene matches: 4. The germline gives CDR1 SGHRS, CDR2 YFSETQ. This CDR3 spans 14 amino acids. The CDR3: CASSLEGRGTEAFF. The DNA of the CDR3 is TGCGCCAGCAGCTTGGAGGGCAGGGGGACTGAAGCTTTCTTT.

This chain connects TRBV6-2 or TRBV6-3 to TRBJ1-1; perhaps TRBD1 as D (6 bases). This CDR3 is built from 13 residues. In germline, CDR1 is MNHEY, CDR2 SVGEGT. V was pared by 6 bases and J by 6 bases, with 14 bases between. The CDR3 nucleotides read TGTGCCAGCAGGCCGGGGGGGGCTCCTGAAGCTTTCTTT. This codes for CASRPGGAPEAFF.

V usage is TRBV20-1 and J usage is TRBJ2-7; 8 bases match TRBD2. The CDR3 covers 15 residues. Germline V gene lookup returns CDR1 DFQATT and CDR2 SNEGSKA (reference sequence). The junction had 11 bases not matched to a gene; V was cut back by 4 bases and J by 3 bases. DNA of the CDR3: TGCAGTGCTACGCCAGCGGGGGATTTCAACTACGAGCAGTACTTC. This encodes CSATPAGDFNYEQYF.

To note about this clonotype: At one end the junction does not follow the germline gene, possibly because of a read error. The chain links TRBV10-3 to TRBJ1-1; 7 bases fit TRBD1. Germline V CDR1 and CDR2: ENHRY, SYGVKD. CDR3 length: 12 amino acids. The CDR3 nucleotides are TGTGCCATCAGTGAGTCGGTACACAGGGGAGTCTTT. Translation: CAISESVHRGVF.

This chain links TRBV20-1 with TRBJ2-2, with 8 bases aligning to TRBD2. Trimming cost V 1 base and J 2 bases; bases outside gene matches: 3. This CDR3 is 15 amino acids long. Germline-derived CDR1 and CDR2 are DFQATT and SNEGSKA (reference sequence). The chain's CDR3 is CSARALAENTGELFF. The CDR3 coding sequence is TGCAGTGCTAGAGCACTAGCGGAAAACACCGGGGAGCTGTTTTTT.

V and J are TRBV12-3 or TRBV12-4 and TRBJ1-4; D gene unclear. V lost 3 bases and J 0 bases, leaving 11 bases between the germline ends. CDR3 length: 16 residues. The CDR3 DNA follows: TGTGCCAGCAGTTTCGGCCAGGCCTCAACTAATGAAAAACTGTTTTTT. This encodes CASSFGQASTNEKLFF.

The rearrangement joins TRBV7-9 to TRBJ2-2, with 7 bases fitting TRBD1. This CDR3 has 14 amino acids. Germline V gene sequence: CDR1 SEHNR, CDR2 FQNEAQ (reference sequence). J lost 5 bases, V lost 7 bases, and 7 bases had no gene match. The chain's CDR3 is CASTDREWTGELFF. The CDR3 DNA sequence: TGTGCCAGCACCGACAGGGAGTGGACCGGGGAGCTGTTTTTT.

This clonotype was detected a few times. CDR3 loop: CAWTLGRGAYEQFF. The CDR3 nucleotides read TGTGCCTGGACTCTTGGGCGGGGGGCCTATGAGCAGTTCTTC. The chain has TRBV30 and TRBJ2-1, with 8 nucleotides matching TRBD2. Germline-derived CDR1 and CDR2 are GTSNPN and SVGIG (reference sequence). The J segment lost 8 bases and the V segment lost 4 bases, leaving 10 bases of the junction unmatched. The CDR3 consists of 14 residues. Full variable domain (missing parts from reference TRBV30 and TRBJ2-1): SQTIHQWPATLVQPVGSPLSLECTVEGTSNPNLYWYRQAAGRGLQLLFYSVGIGQISSEVPQNLSASRPQDRQFILSSKKLLLSDSGFYLCAWTLGRGAYEQFFGPGTRLTVL.

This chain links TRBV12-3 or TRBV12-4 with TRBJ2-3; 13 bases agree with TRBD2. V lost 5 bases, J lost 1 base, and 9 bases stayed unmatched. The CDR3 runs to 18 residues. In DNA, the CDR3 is TGTGCCAGCAGTCCCGGACTAGCGGGGGTTACCCGCACAGATACGCAGTATTTT. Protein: CASSPGLAGVTRTDTQYF.

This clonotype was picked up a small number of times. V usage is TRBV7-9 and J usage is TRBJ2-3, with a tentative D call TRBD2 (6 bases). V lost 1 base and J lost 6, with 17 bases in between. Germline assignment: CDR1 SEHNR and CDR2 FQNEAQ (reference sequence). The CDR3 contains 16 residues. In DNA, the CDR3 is TGTGCCAGCAGCTTAGGAAGGAGCGCGGGAAAGGATACGCAGTATTTT. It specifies CASSLGRSAGKDTQYF. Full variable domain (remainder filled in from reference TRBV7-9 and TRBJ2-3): DTGVSQNPRHKITKRGQNVTFRCDPISEHNRLYWYRQTLGQGPEFLTYFQNEAQLEKSRLLSDRFSAERPKGSFSTLEIQRTEQGDSAMYLCASSLGRSAGKDTQYFGPGTRLTVL.

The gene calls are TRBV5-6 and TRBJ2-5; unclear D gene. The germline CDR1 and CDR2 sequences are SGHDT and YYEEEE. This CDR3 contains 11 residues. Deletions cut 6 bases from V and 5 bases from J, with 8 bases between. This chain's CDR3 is CASTSQETQYF. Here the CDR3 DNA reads TGTGCCAGCACCAGCCAGGAGACCCAGTACTTC.

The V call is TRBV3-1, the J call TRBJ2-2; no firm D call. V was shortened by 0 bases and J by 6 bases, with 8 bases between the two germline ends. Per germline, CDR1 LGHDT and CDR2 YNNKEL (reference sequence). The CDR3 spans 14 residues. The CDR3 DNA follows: TGTGCCAGCAGCCAAGAAGGTGTTGCCGGGGAGCTGTTTTTT. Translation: CASSQEGVAGELFF.

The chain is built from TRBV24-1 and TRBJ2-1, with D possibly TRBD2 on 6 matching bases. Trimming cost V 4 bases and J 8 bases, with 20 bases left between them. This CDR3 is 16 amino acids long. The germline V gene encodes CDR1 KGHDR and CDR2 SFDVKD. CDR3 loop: CATSDPSGLKEDEQFF. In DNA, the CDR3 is TGTGCCACCAGTGACCCGTCGGGACTCAAGGAGGATGAGCAGTTCTTC.

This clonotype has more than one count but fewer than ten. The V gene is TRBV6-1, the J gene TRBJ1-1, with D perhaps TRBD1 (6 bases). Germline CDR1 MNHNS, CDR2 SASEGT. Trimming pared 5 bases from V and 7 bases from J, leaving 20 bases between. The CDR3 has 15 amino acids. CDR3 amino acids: CASSPKQGRWNEAFF. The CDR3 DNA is TGTGCCAGCAGTCCGAAACAGGGAAGGTGGAATGAAGCTTTCTTT.

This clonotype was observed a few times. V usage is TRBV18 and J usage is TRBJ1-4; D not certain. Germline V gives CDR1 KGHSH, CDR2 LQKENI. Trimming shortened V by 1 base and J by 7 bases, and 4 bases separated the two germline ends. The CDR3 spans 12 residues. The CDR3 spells CASSPQGEKLFF. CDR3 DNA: TGTGCCAGCTCACCACAGGGTGAAAAACTGTTTTTT.

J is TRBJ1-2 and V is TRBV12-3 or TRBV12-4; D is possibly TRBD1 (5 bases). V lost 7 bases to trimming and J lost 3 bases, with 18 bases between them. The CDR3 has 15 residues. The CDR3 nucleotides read TGTGCCAGCACCCTGGGAGGGGTACGGCACTATGGCTACACCTTC. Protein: CASTLGGVRHYGYTF.